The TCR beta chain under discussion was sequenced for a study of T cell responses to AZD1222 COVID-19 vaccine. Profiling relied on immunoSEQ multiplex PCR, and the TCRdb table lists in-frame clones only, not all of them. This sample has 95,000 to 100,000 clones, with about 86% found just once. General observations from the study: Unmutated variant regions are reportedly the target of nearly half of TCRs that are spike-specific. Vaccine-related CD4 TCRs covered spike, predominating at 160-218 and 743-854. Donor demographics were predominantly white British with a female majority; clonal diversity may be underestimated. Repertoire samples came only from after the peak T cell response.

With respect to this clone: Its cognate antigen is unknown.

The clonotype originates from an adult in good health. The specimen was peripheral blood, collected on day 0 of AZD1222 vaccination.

CDR3 nucleotide sequence: TGCAGTGCTTATCCAGGGGTATCTGTCACCTTC. The encoded protein is CSAYPGVSVTF. V and J are TRBV20-1 and TRBJ1-2; possible D gene TRBD1, 6 bases. The CDR3 loop spans 11 amino acids. Trimming pared 5 bases from V and 13 bases from J, leaving 17 bases between. Germline V gene lookup returns CDR1 DFQATT and CDR2 SNEGSKA (reference sequence).